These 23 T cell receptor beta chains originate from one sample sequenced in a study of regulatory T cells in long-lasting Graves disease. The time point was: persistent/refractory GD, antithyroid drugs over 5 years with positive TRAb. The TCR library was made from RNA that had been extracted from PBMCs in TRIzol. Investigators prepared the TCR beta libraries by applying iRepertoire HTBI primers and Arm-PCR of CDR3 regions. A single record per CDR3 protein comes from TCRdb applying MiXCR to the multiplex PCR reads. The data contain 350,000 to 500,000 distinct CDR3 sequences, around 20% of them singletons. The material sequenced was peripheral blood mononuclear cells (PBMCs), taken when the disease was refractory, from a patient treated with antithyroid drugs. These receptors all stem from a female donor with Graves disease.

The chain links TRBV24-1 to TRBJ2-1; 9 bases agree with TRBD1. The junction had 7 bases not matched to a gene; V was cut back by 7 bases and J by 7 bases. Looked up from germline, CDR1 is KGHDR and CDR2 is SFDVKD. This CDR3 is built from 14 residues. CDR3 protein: CATRGETGGNEQFF. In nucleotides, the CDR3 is TGTGCCACCAGGGGAGAGACAGGGGGAAATGAGCAGTTCTTC.

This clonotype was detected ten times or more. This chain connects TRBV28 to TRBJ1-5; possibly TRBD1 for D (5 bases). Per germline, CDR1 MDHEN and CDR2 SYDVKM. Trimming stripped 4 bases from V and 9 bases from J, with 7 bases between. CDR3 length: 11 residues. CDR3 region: CASSWGGPQHF. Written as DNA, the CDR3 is TGTGCCAGCAGTTGGGGCGGGCCCCAGCATTTT.

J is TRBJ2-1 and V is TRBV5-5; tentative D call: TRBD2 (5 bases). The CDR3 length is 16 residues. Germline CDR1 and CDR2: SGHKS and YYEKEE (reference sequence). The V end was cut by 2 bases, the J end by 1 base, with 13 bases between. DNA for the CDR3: TGTGCCAGCAGCTTACGGTCCAGCGGATCCTACAATGAGCAGTTCTTC. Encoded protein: CASSLRSSGSYNEQFF.

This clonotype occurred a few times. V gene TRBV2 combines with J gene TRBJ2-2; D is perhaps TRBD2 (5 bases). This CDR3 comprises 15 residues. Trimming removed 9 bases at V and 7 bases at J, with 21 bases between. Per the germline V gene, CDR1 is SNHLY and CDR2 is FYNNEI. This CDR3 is CASRLEATNGGELFF. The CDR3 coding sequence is TGTGCCAGTCGACTGGAGGCCACGAATGGCGGGGAGCTGTTTTTT.

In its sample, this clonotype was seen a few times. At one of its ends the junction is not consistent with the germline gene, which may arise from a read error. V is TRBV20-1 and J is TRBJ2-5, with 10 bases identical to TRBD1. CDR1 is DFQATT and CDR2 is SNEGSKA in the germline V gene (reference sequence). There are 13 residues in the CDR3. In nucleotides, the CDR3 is TGCAGTGCTGGAGACAGGGGGCAGGAGACCCAGTACTTC. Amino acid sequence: CSAGDRGQETQYF.

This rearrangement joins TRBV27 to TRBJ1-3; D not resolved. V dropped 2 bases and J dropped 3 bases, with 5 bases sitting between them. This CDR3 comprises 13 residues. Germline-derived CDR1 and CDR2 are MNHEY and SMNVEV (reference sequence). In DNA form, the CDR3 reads TGTGCCAGCAGTTTACGGATTGGAAACACCATATATTTT. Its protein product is CASSLRIGNTIYF.

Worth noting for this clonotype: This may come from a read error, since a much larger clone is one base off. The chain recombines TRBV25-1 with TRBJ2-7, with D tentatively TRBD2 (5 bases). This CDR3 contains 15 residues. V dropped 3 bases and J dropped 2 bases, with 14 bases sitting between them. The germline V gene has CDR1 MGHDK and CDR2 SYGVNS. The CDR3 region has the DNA TGTGCCAGCAGTGATCCGAGCGGTCCGCCCTACGAGCAGTACTTC. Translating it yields CASSDPSGPPYEQYF.

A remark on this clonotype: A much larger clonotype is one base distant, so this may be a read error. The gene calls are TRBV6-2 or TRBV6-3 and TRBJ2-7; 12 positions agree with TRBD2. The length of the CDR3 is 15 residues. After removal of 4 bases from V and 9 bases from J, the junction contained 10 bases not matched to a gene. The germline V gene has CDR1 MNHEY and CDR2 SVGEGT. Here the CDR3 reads CASSSGLAGRNGQYF. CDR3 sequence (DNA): TGTGCCAGCAGTTCTGGACTAGCGGGAAGGAACGGGCAGTACTTC.

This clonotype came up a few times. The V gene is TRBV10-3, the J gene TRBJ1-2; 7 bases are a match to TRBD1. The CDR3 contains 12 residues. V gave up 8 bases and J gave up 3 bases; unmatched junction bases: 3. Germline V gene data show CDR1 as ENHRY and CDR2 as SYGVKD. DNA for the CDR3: TGTGCCATCGCTGACAGGGACTATGGCTACACCTTC. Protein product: CAIADRDYGYTF.

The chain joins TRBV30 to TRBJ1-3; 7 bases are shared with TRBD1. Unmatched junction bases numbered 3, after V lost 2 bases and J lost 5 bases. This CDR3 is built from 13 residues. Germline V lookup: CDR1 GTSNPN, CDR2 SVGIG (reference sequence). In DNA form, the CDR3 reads TGTGCCTGGAGTTGGGACAGAAGAAACACCATATATTTT. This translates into CAWSWDRRNTIYF.

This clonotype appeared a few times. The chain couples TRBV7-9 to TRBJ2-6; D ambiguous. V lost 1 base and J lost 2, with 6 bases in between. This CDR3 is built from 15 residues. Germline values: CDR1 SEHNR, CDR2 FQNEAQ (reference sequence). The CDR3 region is CASSLGLPGANVLTF. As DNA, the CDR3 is TGTGCCAGCAGCTTAGGCTTGCCTGGGGCCAACGTCCTGACTTTC.

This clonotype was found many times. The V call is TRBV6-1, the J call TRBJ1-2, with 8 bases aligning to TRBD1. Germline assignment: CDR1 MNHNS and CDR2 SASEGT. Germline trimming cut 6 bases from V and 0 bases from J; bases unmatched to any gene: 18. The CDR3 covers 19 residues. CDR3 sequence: CASRNRDRQLGPANYGYTF. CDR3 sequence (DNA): TGTGCCAGCAGAAACCGGGACAGGCAGCTAGGGCCGGCTAACTATGGCTACACCTTC.

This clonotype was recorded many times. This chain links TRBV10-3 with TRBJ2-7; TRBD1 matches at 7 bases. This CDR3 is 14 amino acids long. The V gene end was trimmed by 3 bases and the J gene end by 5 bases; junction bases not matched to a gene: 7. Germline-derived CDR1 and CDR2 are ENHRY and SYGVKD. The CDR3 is CAISEGRQGDEQYF. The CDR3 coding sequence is TGTGCCATCAGTGAAGGTCGCCAGGGGGACGAGCAGTACTTC.

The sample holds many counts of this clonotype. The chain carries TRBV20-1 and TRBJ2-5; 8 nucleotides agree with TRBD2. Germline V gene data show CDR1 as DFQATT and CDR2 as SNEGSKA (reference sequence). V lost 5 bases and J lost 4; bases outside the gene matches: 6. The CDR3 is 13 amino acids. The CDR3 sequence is CSALMGLGETQYF. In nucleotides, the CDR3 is TGCAGTGCTCTAATGGGACTAGGAGAGACCCAGTACTTC.

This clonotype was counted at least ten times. In DNA, the CDR3 is TGTGCCAGCAGCTTGATAGATGAAGCTTTCTTT. Translated, it gives CASSLIDEAFF. The V call is TRBV5-5, the J call TRBJ1-1; no definite D call. The CDR3 totals 11 residues. Germline V lookup: CDR1 SGHKS, CDR2 YYEKEE (reference sequence). V lost 1 base to trimming and J lost 7 bases, with 5 bases between them.

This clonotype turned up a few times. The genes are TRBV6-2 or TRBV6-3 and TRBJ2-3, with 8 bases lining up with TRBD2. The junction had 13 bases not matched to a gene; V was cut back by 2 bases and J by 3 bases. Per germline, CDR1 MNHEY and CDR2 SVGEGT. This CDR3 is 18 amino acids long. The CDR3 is CASSYQGRQAGATDTQYF. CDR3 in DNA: TGTGCCAGCAGTTACCAGGGGCGGCAAGCGGGAGCAACAGATACGCAGTATTTT.

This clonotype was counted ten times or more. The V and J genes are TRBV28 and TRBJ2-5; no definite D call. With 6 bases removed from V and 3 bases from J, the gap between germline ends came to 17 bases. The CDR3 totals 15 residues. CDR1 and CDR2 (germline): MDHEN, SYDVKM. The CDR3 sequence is CASSYARSGKETQYF. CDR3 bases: TGTGCCAGCAGCTACGCCCGGAGTGGGAAAGAGACCCAGTACTTC.

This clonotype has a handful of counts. The CDR3 DNA is TGCAGTGCTCTCCCCCAGTACGCCGGGAGACGGGATCAGCCCCAGCATTTT. This translates into CSALPQYAGRRDQPQHF. The chain employs TRBV20-1 and TRBJ1-5, with D hard to call. With 5 bases removed from V and 5 bases from J, the gap between germline ends came to 25 bases. The CDR3 loop spans 17 amino acids. Germline CDR1 DFQATT, CDR2 SNEGSKA (reference sequence).

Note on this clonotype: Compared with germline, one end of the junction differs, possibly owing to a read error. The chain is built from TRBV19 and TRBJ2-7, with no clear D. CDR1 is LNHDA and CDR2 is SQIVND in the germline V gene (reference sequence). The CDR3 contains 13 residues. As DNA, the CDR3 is TGTGCCAGTAGTATCAGTACAATCTACGGGCAGTACTTC. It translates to CASSISTIYGQYF.

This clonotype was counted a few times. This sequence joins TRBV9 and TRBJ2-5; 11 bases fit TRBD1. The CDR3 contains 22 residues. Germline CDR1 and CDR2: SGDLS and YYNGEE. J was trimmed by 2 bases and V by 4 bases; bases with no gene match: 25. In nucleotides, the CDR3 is TGTGCCAGCAGCCTCCTACCCGGGACAGGGGGTACGACGAAAAGCAATCAAGAGACCCAGTACTTC. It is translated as CASSLLPGTGGTTKSNQETQYF.

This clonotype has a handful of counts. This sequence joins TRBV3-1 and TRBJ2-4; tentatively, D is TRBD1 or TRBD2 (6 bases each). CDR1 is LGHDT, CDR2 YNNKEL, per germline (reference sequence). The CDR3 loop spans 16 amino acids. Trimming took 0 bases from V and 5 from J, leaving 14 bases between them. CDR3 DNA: TGTGCCAGCAGCCAAGATGGGGGGCGGTTCGAAAACATTCAGTACTTC. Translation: CASSQDGGRFENIQYF.

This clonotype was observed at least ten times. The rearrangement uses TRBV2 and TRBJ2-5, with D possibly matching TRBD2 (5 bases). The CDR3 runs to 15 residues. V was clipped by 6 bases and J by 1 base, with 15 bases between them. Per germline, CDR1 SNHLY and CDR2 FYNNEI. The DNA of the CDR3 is TGTGCCAGCAGAGCTGACAAGAGGGTCCAAGAGACCCAGTACTTC. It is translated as CASRADKRVQETQYF.

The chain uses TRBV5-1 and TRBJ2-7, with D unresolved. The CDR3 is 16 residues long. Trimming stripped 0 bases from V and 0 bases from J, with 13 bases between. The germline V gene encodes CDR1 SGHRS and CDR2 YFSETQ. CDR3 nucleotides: TGCGCCAGCAGCTTGGGGGGATCCTTCACCTCCTACGAGCAGTACTTC. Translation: CASSLGGSFTSYEQYF. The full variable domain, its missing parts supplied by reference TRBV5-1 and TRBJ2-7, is KAGVTQTPRYLIKTRGQQVTLSCSPISGHRSVSWYQQTPGQGLQFLFEYFSETQRNKGNFPGRFSGRQFSNSRSEMNVSTLELGDSALYLCASSLGGSFTSYEQYFGPGTRLTVT.